One and the same sample provided the 10 T cell receptor beta chains below, sequenced in a study of Graves' ophthalmopathy and Graves' hyperthyroidism. The authors amplified TCR beta CDR3 regions, and they did so from RNA transcripts for repertoire sequencing. HTBI primers served in a first-round RT-PCR, which a second-round multiplex PCR followed. TCRdb analysed the multiplex PCR reads with MiXCR anew, one entry per CDR3 protein. The repertoire holds under 350,000 distinct CDR3 sequences, with roughly 16% as singletons. Sequencing input: peripheral blood. These receptors all stem from an adult man with Graves' ophthalmopathy.

The V gene is TRBV20-1, the J gene TRBJ2-7; TRBD1 agrees at 9 bases. This CDR3 is 14 amino acids long. Germline values: CDR1 DFQATT, CDR2 SNEGSKA (reference sequence). The V and J ends lost 6 bases and 5 bases, in that order; junction bases with no gene match: 11. The DNA of the CDR3 is TGCAGTGCCCAAAACGCGGGACAGGGCCACGAGCAGTACTTC. Protein product: CSAQNAGQGHEQYF.

This clonotype was observed many times. The chain combines TRBV13 with TRBJ1-1; D remains ambiguous. Between the trimmed V and J ends, which lost 1 base and 11 bases, there was a span of 8 bases. Germline V gene data show CDR1 as PRHDT and CDR2 as FYEKMQ (reference sequence). The length of the CDR3 is 11 residues. CDR3 bases: TGTGCCAGCAGCTTAGCCGGAAAGGCTTTCTTT. Its translation is CASSLAGKAFF.

This clonotype was found many times. This chain links TRBV9 with TRBJ1-2, with D possibly TRBD1 on 5 matching bases. CDR1 is SGDLS, CDR2 YYNGEE, per germline. CDR3 length: 15 residues. V was cut by 2 bases and J by 2 bases, with 13 bases left in between. CDR3 in DNA: TGTGCCAGCAGCGTCCAACCCACAGGAAACTATGGCTACACCTTC. Translating gives CASSVQPTGNYGYTF.

In this sample, this clonotype turned up many times. This sequence joins TRBV24-1 and TRBJ2-5; 12 bases are shared with TRBD2. Looked up from germline, CDR1 is KGHDR and CDR2 is SFDVKD. The CDR3 consists of 16 residues. J gave up 3 bases and V 4 bases, and 5 bases lay outside the gene matches. The CDR3 region is CATSEASGGAEETQYF. CDR3 DNA sequence: TGTGCCACCAGTGAAGCTAGCGGGGGGGCCGAAGAGACCCAGTACTTC.

This chain connects TRBV12-5 to TRBJ2-2, with a tentative D call TRBD2 (5 bases). The CDR3 spans 15 residues. CDR1 LGHNT and CDR2 FRNRAP come from the germline V gene. V was cut by 6 bases and J by 0 bases, with 11 bases left in between. In DNA form, the CDR3 reads TGTGCTAGTGGGGCCGGGATTACGAACACCGGGGAGCTGTTTTTT. Translated, it gives CASGAGITNTGELFF.

This clonotype was recorded at least ten times. V is TRBV4-3 and J is TRBJ2-7, with D hard to call. Deletions cut 0 bases from V and 5 bases from J, with 20 bases between. Per germline, CDR1 LGHNA and CDR2 YSLEER. The CDR3 consists of 17 residues. CDR3 sequence reads: CASSQDVYPDGDDEQYF. The CDR3, as DNA: TGCGCCAGCAGCCAAGATGTTTACCCGGACGGCGACGACGAGCAGTACTTC.

This clonotype was seen repeatedly, ten times or more. The chain joins TRBV30 to TRBJ2-7; 8 nucleotides line up with TRBD1. The V gene's germline CDR1 is GTSNPN and CDR2 SVGIG (reference sequence). Trimming cost V 1 base and J 6 bases; bases outside gene matches: 17. This CDR3 comprises 17 residues. CDR3 sequence: CAWSGGQGRFLLGEQYF. The CDR3 nucleotides are TGTGCCTGGAGTGGAGGACAGGGACGATTTTTGCTGGGCGAGCAGTACTTC. The whole variable domain, remainder taken from reference TRBV30 and TRBJ2-7, is SQTIHQWPATLVQPVGSPLSLECTVEGTSNPNLYWYRQAAGRGLQLLFYSVGIGQISSEVPQNLSASRPQDRQFILSSKKLLLSDSGFYLCAWSGGQGRFLLGEQYFGPGTRLTVT.

Regarding this clonotype: One end of the junction is discordant with germline, which a read error may explain. In DNA, the CDR3 is TGTGCCAGCAGTGGGACAACCTCCTACGAGCAGTGCTTC. It encodes CASSGTTSYEQCF. The rearrangement links TRBV7-2 to TRBJ2-7; TRBD1 is a possible D gene (6 bases). The CDR3 extends over 13 amino acids. Germline V gene lookup returns CDR1 SGHTA and CDR2 FQGNSA. Full variable domain (missing parts from reference TRBV7-2 and TRBJ2-7): GAGVSQSPSNKVTEKGKDVELRCDPISGHTALYWYRQSLGQGLEFLIYFQGNSAPDKSGLPSDRFSAERTGGSVSTLTIQRTQQEDSAVYLCASSGTTSYEQCFGPGTRLTVT.

This clonotype was counted ten times or more. The rearrangement uses TRBV7-9 and TRBJ1-2, with D hard to call. V shed 3 bases and J shed 7 bases, with 15 bases lying between them. The CDR3 is 14 residues long. CDR1 is SEHNR and CDR2 is FQNEAQ in the germline V gene (reference sequence). The CDR3 sequence is CASSFLSKGAGYTF. CDR3 sequence (DNA): TGTGCCAGCAGCTTTTTGTCCAAGGGAGCTGGCTACACCTTC.

This clonotype appeared many times. This chain links TRBV5-1 with TRBJ1-2, with D possibly being TRBD1 (6 bases). The CDR3 runs to 15 residues. Trimming shortened V by 4 bases and J by 4 bases, and 17 bases separated the two germline ends. The germline gives CDR1 SGHRS, CDR2 YFSETQ. The CDR3 nucleotides read TGCGCCAGCAGCCGGGAGGGGGATGCGAGCTATGGCTACACCTTC. This gives the protein CASSREGDASYGYTF.